The 13 T cell receptor beta chains below come from one sample, sequenced in a study of cytomegalovirus exposure and HLA in healthy donors. It was with 60 Vbeta and 13 Jbeta primers that the PCR ran. Only in-frame clones appear in the TCRdb table, and some are missing; sequencing was by immunoSEQ multiplex PCR. Of approximately 100,000 clones listed, roughly 79% were seen once; the top ten hold over 3.5%. Material: PBMCs. The receptors come from a man in his forties in good health and CMV-seronegative.

The rearrangement links TRBV2 to TRBJ2-7, with D hard to call. With 2 bases removed from V and 3 bases from J, the gap between germline ends came to 8 bases. CDR3 length: 13 amino acids. CDR1 and CDR2 (germline): SNHLY, FYNNEI. The CDR3 region is CASSEPRNYEQYF. CDR3 DNA: TGTGCCAGCAGTGAACCTAGGAACTACGAGCAGTACTTC.

Worth noting for this clone: A read error may account for a junction end that differs from germline. This sequence joins TRBV7-9 and TRBJ2-7; D call uncertain. This CDR3 is 13 amino acids long. The germline gives CDR1 SEHNR, CDR2 FQNEAQ (reference sequence). The CDR3 is CSSSLSVAYEQYF. As DNA, the CDR3 is TGTTCCAGCAGCTTATCGGTCGCTTACGAGCAGTACTTC.

This clone was seen more than once but under ten times. V gene TRBV19 combines with J gene TRBJ2-3; D might be TRBD1 (5 bases). The V end was cut by 3 bases, the J end by 4 bases, with 11 bases between. CDR3 size: 14 residues. Looked up from germline, CDR1 is LNHDA and CDR2 is SQIVND (reference sequence). CDR3 sequence: CASSIQGFPDTQYF. In DNA, the CDR3 is TGTGCCAGTAGTATTCAGGGCTTCCCAGATACGCAGTATTTT.

This clone came up a few times. The sample carries other DNA sequences with the same CDR3. The chain links TRBV5-5 to TRBJ1-6, with 7 bases lining up with TRBD1. The germline CDR1 and CDR2 sequences are SGHKS and YYEKEE (reference sequence). Trimming at V came to 4 bases and at J to 6 bases, leaving 7 bases not matched to a gene. This CDR3 is built from 15 residues. CDR3 loop: CASSQPGTVNSPLHF. CDR3 DNA: TGTGCCAGCAGCCAACCCGGGACAGTTAATTCACCCCTCCACTTT.

The chain joins TRBV2 to TRBJ2-7; D not resolved. The germline V gene has CDR1 SNHLY and CDR2 FYNNEI. V gave up 6 bases and J gave up 4 bases, with 13 bases separating them. The CDR3 loop spans 13 amino acids. CDR3 residues: CASRVNYFYEQYF. CDR3 nucleotides: TGTGCCAGCAGAGTTAACTACTTTTACGAGCAGTACTTC.

V usage is TRBV2 and J usage is TRBJ1-5; D gene uncertain. In germline, CDR1 is SNHLY, CDR2 FYNNEI. Trimming took off 6 bases at V and 3 bases at J, with 9 bases between the two ends. The CDR3 is 13 amino acids. As DNA, the CDR3 is TGTGCCAGCAGGAGGCAGAACAATCAGCCCCAGCATTTT. Its protein product is CASRRQNNQPQHF.

Points on this clone: One end of the junction fails to match germline, which may point to a read error. The chain is built from TRBV5-1 and TRBJ1-4; TRBD1 matches 10 bases. Germline V lookup: CDR1 SGHRS, CDR2 YFSETQ. CDR3 size: 14 residues. This CDR3 is CVSSPGQGNEKLFF. The CDR3, as DNA: TGCGTCAGCAGCCCGGGACAGGGGAACGAAAAACTGTTTTTT.

The V call is TRBV9, the J call TRBJ1-1, with D perhaps TRBD1 (5 bases). The germline V and J ends were trimmed by 2 bases and 2 bases, with 10 bases remaining between them. The CDR3 has 14 amino acids. CDR1 is SGDLS, CDR2 YYNGEE, per germline. The CDR3 DNA follows: TGTGCCAGCAGCGTCGGACACACAAACACTGAAGCTTTCTTT. Its translation: CASSVGHTNTEAFF. The entire variable domain, with the rest obtained from reference TRBV9 and TRBJ1-1, is as follows: DSGVTQTPKHLITATGQRVTLRCSPRSGDLSVYWYQQSLDQGLQFLIQYYNGEERAKGNILERFSAQQFPDLHSELNLSSLELGDSALYFCASSVGHTNTEAFFGQGTRLTVV.

This clone has more than one count but fewer than ten. The chain links TRBV5-1 to TRBJ2-5; 7 nucleotides align to TRBD2. Germline V gene lookup returns CDR1 SGHRS and CDR2 YFSETQ. The CDR3 is 15 amino acids. Trimming took 0 bases from V and 3 from J; bases not matched to a gene: 5. The CDR3 DNA follows: TGCGCCAGCAGCTTGGTTGGGGGGGTGGAAGAGACCCAGTACTTC. This gives the protein CASSLVGGVEETQYF.

The CDR3 sequence is CASSRTANTGELFF. In nucleotides, the CDR3 is TGTGCCAGCAGCCGGACAGCGAACACCGGGGAGCTGTTTTTT. The V and J genes are TRBV14 and TRBJ2-2; maybe TRBD1 (6 bases). CDR3 size: 14 residues. The ends were cut back, 4 bases at V and 0 bases at J, with 6 bases in the middle. Germline V gene lookup returns CDR1 SGHDN and CDR2 FVKESK. Full variable domain (missing parts from reference TRBV14 and TRBJ2-2): EAGVTQFPSHSVIEKGQTVTLRCDPISGHDNLYWYRRVMGKEIKFLLHFVKESKQDESGMPNNRFLAERTGGTYSTLKVQPAELEDSGVYFCASSRTANTGELFFGEGSRLTVL.

V gene TRBV5-1 combines with J gene TRBJ2-7, with D perhaps matching TRBD1 (5 bases). The CDR3 is 19 amino acids. V lost 2 bases, J lost 2 bases, and 26 bases lay in between. Germline-derived CDR1 and CDR2 are SGHRS and YFSETQ. Written as DNA, the CDR3 is TGCGCCAGCAGCTTTTCCAGCTCGTGGAAAGGGGCAGGGACCTACGAGCAGTACTTC. It is translated as CASSFSSSWKGAGTYEQYF.

V and J are TRBV29-1 and TRBJ2-1; 7 nucleotides agree with TRBD1. Germline V gene data show CDR1 as SQVTM and CDR2 as ANQGSEA. The V and J ends lost 1 base and 15 bases, in that order; junction bases with no gene match: 6. The CDR3 is 11 residues long. Here the CDR3 DNA reads TGCAGCGTTGAAGCTGGGACAGCACGGTTCTTC. This sequence encodes CSVEAGTARFF.

The CDR3 DNA sequence: TGTGCCAGCAGAAGGGACAGGGGGCCAGAGACCCAGTACTTC. It translates to CASRRDRGPETQYF. The V gene is TRBV2, the J gene TRBJ2-5; 12 bases are shared with TRBD1. The CDR3 is 14 residues long. Germline V gives CDR1 SNHLY, CDR2 FYNNEI. V trimming: 6 bases; J trimming: 4 bases; junction bases outside the gene matches: 3.